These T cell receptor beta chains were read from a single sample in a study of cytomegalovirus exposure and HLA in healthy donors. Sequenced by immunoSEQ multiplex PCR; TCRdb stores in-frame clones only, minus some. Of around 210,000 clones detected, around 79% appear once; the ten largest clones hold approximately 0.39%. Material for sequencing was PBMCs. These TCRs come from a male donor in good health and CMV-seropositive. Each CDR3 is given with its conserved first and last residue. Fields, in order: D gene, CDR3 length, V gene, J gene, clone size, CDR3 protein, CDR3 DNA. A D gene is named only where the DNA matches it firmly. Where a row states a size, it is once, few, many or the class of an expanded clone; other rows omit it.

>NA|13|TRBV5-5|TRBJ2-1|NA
CASSLPPGDEQFF
TGTGCCAGCAGCCTGCCGCCGGGGGATGAGCAGTTCTTC
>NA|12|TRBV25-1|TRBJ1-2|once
CASRGVDYGYTF
TGTGCCAGCAGGGGAGTCGACTATGGCTACACCTTC
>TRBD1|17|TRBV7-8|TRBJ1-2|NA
CASSSGGRDRGIRGYTF
TGTGCCAGCAGCTCCGGGGGCCGGGACAGGGGAATACGTGGCTACACCTTC
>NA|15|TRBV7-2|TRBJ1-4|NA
CASSLGLGFSEKLFF
TGTGCCAGCAGCTTGGGACTGGGATTCAGTGAAAAACTGTTTTTT
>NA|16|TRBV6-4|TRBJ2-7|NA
CASRGRGDTSSYEHYF
TGTGCCAGCAGGGGCAGGGGGGATACATCTTCCTACGAGCATTACTTC
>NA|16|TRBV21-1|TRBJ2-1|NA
CASSKEKAGPYNEQFF
TGTGCCAGCAGCAAGGAAAAAGCGGGACCTTACAATGAGCAGTTCTTC
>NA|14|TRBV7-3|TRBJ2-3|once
CASSLIGSADTQYF
TGTGCCAGCAGCTTAATAGGGAGTGCAGATACGCAGTATTTT
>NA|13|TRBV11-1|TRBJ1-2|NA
CASSLGQVDGYTF
TGTGCCAGCAGCTTAGGACAGGTGGATGGCTACACCTTC
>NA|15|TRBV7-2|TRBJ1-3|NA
CASSSTGPPQNTIYF
TGTGCCAGCAGCTCAACAGGACCCCCACAAAACACCATATATTTT
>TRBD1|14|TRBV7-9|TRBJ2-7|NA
CASSSGTGGNEQYF
TGTGCCAGCAGCTCAGGGACAGGGGGTAACGAGCAGTACTTC
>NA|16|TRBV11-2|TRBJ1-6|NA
CASSEQSTGIGSPLHF
TGTGCCAGCAGCGAGCAATCAACAGGGATAGGCTCACCCCTCCACTTT
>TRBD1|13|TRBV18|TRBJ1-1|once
CASGTGGSTEAFF
TGTGCCAGCGGCACAGGGGGCAGCACTGAAGCTTTCTTT
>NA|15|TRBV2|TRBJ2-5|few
CASRWGLSSEQTQYF
TGTGCCAGCAGGTGGGGCCTATCCTCCGAACAGACCCAGTACTTC
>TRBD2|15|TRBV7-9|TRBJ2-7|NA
CASSLSGGGGHEQYF
TGTGCCAGCAGCCTTAGCGGGGGGGGTGGGCACGAGCAGTACTTC
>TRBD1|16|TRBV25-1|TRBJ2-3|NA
CASSQGQGLPTDTQYF
TGTGCCAGCAGTCAGGGACAGGGTTTACCCACAGATACGCAGTATTTT
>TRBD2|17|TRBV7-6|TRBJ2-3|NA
CASSWTSGRANTDTQYF
TGTGCCAGCAGCTGGACTAGCGGGAGGGCTAACACAGATACGCAGTATTTT
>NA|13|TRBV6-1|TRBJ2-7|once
CASSSPTSNEQYF
TGTGCCAGCAGTAGCCCGACTAGTAACGAGCAGTACTTC
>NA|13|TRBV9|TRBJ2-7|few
CASSVAIHHEQYF
TGTGCCAGCAGCGTAGCTATCCACCACGAGCAGTACTTC
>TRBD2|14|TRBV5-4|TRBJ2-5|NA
CASSFSGRQETQYF
TGTGCCAGCAGCTTTTCCGGGAGGCAAGAGACCCAGTACTTC
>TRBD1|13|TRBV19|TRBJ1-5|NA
CASSGTADQPQHF
TGTGCCAGTTCAGGGACAGCGGATCAGCCCCAGCATTTT
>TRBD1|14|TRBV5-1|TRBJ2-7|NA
CASSLAPDRDEQYF
TGCGCCAGCAGCTTAGCACCGGACAGGGACGAGCAGTACTTC
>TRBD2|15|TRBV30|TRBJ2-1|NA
CAWSVRAGAGNEQFF
TGTGCCTGGAGTGTACGAGCGGGAGCCGGCAATGAGCAGTTCTTC
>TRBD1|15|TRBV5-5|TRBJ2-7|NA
CASSALQGAAYEQYF
TGTGCCAGCAGCGCCCTACAGGGGGCCGCCTACGAGCAGTACTTC
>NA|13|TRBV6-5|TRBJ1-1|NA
CASTPGGGTEAFF
TGTGCCAGCACCCCTGGGGGGGGAACTGAAGCTTTCTTT
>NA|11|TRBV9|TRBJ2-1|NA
CASSGDNEQFF
TGTGCCAGCAGCGGAGACAATGAGCAGTTCTTC